A selection of T cell receptor beta chains follows, all from one sample in a study of cytomegalovirus exposure and HLA in healthy donors. Profiled with immunoSEQ multiplex PCR; TCRdb holds only in-frame clones, not every one. This sample lists fewer than 95,000 clones; its ten largest clones have about 4.5%. The specimen was PBMCs. Source of these receptors: a woman between 40 and 50 years old in good health and CMV-seropositive. CDR3s include the opening cysteine and the closing phenylalanine or tryptophan. D genes are given only for firm matches.

v_call	cdr3_length	d_call	j_call	cdr3_nt	cdr3_aa
TRBV2	15	TRBD1	TRBJ2-7	TGTGCCAGCAGGGCGGGGACAGGGGGCTTCCACGAGCAGTACTTC	CASRAGTGGFHEQYF
TRBV5-6	17	NA	TRBJ2-7	TGTGCCAGCAGCTTTCTCGGAGGCGGTGCCCGCTCCTACGAGCAGTACTTC	CASSFLGGGARSYEQYF
TRBV19	16	TRBD2	TRBJ2-1	TGTGCCAGTAGTATGCTAGCGGGAGAATCCCACAATGAGCAGTTCTTC	CASSMLAGESHNEQFF
TRBV7-2	15	TRBD1	TRBJ1-2	TGTGCCAGCAGCCTCCGGACAGGGGAATCCTATGGCTACACCTTC	CASSLRTGESYGYTF
TRBV2	16	TRBD1	TRBJ2-7	TGTGCCAGCAGGATGAGTATAGGGACAGGGGACTACGAGCAGTACTTC	CASRMSIGTGDYEQYF
TRBV25-1	13	NA	TRBJ1-1	TGTGCCAGCAGTGGCAGGGGCCGCGCAGAAGCTTTCTTT	CASSGRGRAEAFF
TRBV19	16	TRBD2	TRBJ2-7	TGTGCCAGTAGTATTCGGACTAGCGGGAGATCCTACGAGCAGTACTTC	CASSIRTSGRSYEQYF
TRBV6-1	16	TRBD2	TRBJ2-7	TGTGCTAGCAGTGAAGCGGGGCCGCCAAGCTCCTACGAGCAGTACTTC	CASSEAGPPSSYEQYF
TRBV15	13	NA	TRBJ2-5	TGTGCCACCAGCAGAGGGGCCCAAGAGACCCAGTACTTC	CATSRGAQETQYF
TRBV5-6	15	NA	TRBJ1-4	TGTGCCAGCAGCAGTCGGACAGCCCTTAATGAAAAACTGTTTTTT	CASSSRTALNEKLFF
TRBV7-8	18	TRBD1	TRBJ2-5	TGTGCCAGCAGCTTAAGGTTGAAGCGAGACAGGGGTCCTGGGGCCCAGTACTTC	CASSLRLKRDRGPGAQYF
TRBV30	14	TRBD1	TRBJ2-3	TGTGCCCGCGAACAACAGGGGGCAACAGATACGCAGTATTTT	CAREQQGATDTQYF
TRBV10-2	16	NA	TRBJ2-7	TGCGCCAGCAGTGAATGGTCTTCAGGGTCCCCCTACGAGCAGTACTTC	CASSEWSSGSPYEQYF
TRBV5-6	15	NA	TRBJ1-3	TGTGCCAGCAACGCGGCGGCAGGGTCTGGAAACACCATATATTTT	CASNAAAGSGNTIYF
TRBV15	13	NA	TRBJ2-1	TGTGCCACCAGCAAGGAGAGCTACAATGAGCAGTTCTTC	CATSKESYNEQFF